The clone carrying this T cell receptor (beta chain) was observed a few times. The antigen remains unidentified. Germline V gene data show CDR1 as MNHNS and CDR2 as SASEGT. The CDR3 totals 19 residues. V lost 7 bases, J lost 2 bases, and 13 bases stayed unmatched. As TCR cDNA was made by 5'RACE template switching, a universal primer site and UMIs were added. TCRdb reanalysed the 5' RACE reads using MiXCR and keeps one entry per CDR3 protein. The sample has about 75,000 distinct CDR3 sequences, around 7.1% seen once. This sample stems from a study of T cells after yellow fever vaccination. Study results and caveats: Contaminating bulk clonotypes could be abundant in FACS-sorted repertoires. Most clones from primary vaccination resurfaced after the booster (around 97% CD4, around 89% CD8). Though weaker, the secondary response peaked faster, on day 5 versus 15.

The sequenced sample was CD8+ T cells sorted from PBMCs, obtained 10 to 11 days after the first yellow fever vaccination. The sequence was obtained from a man in his late teens or twenties who received the YFV17D yellow fever vaccine. V usage is TRBV6-1 and J usage is TRBJ2-3; TRBD2 aligns across 15 bases. Written as DNA, the CDR3 is TGTGCCAGCAAAAAGGAGGGACTAGCGGGGGGCCTCTACACAGATACGCAGTATTTT. It specifies CASKKEGLAGGLYTDTQYF.